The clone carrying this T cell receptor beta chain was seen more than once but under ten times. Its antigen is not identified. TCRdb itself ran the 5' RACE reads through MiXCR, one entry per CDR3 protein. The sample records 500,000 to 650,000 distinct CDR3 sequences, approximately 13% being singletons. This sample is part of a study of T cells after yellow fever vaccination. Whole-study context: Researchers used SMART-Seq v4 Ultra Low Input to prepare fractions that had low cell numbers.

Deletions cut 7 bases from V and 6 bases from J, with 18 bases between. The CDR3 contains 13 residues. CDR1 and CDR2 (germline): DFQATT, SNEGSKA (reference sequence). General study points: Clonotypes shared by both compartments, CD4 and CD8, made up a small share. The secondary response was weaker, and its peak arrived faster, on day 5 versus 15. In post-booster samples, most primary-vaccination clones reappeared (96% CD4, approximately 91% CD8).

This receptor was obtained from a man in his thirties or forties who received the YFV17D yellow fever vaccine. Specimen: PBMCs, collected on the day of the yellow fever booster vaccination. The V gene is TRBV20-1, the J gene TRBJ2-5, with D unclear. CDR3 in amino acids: CSVYTLARQTQYF. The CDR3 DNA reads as TGCAGTGTCTATACACTCGCCCGGCAGACCCAGTACTTC.